The 2 T cell receptor beta chains below were found in one sample sequenced in a study of CD8+CD57+ T cells in acquired aplastic anemia. The study profiled TCR beta VDJ and CDR3 using genomic DNA as template. Via MiXCR, TCRdb re-called the reads, giving one row per CDR3 protein. Among roughly 170,000 distinct CDR3 sequences listed, 55% to 70% were seen once. The specimen was sorted CD4+, CD8+, or CD8+CD57+ T cells (not recorded which) from PBMCs. These receptors all come from a human donor in good health.

The chain links TRBV29-1 to TRBJ2-7; 7 nucleotides line up with TRBD1. The CDR3 is 13 amino acids. CDR1 SQVTM and CDR2 ANQGSEA come from the germline V gene. Trimming cost V 6 bases and J 4 bases; bases outside gene matches: 9. The CDR3 here is CSVKRQGIYEQYF. Here the CDR3 DNA reads TGCAGCGTGAAGAGACAGGGAATATACGAGCAGTACTTC.

J is TRBJ2-7 and V is TRBV20-1; no definite D call. Germline V lookup: CDR1 DFQATT, CDR2 SNEGSKA (reference sequence). CDR3 length: 14 amino acids. V lost 3 bases and J lost 2, with 14 bases in between. CDR3 sequence (DNA): TGCAGTGCTAGGCTGGAAGGGTACACCTACGAGCAGTACTTC. Translated: CSARLEGYTYEQYF.